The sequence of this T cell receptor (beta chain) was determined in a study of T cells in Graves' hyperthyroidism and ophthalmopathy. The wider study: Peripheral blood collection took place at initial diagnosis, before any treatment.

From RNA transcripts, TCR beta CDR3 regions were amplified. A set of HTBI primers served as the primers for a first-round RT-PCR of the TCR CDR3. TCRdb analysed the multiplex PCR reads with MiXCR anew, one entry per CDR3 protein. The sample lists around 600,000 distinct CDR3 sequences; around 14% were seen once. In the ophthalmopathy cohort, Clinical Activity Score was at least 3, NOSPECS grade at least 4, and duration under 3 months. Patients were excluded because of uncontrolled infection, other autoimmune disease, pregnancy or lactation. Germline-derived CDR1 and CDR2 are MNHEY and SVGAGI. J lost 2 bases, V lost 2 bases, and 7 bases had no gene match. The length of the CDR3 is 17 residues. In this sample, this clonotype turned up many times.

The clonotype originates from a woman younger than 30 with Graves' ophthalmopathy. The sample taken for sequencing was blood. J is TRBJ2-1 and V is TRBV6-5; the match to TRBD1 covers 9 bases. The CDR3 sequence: CASSYGTTGGTYNEQFF. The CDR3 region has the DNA TGTGCCAGCAGTTACGGGACCACAGGGGGCACCTACAATGAGCAGTTCTTC.